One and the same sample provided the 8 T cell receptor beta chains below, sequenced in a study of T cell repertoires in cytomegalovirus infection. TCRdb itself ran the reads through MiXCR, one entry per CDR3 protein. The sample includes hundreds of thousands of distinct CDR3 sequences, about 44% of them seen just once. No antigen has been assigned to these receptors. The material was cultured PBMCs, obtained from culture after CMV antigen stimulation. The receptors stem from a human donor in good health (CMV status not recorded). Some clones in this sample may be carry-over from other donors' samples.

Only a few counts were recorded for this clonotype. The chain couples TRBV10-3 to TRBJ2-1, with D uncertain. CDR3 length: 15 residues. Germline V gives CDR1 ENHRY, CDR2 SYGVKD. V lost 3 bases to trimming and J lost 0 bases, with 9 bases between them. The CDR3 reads CAISETESSYNEQFF. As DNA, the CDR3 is TGTGCCATCAGTGAAACAGAGAGCTCCTACAATGAGCAGTTCTTC.

CDR3 region: CASSPLIPALNTGELFF. The DNA of the CDR3 is TGCGCCAGCAGCCCTTTGATCCCTGCGTTGAACACCGGGGAGCTGTTTTTT. The V and J genes are TRBV4-1 and TRBJ2-2, with unresolved D. Trimming left V 4 bases short and J 1 base short, with 16 bases between. The CDR3 is made up of 17 amino acids. The germline V gene encodes CDR1 MGHRA and CDR2 YSYEKL.

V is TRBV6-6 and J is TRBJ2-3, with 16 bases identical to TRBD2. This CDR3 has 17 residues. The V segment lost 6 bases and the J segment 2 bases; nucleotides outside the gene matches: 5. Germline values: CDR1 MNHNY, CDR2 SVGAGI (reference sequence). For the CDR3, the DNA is TGTGCCAGCAGGGGGACTAGCGGGGGGGCCCACACAGATACGCAGTATTTT. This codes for CASRGTSGGAHTDTQYF.

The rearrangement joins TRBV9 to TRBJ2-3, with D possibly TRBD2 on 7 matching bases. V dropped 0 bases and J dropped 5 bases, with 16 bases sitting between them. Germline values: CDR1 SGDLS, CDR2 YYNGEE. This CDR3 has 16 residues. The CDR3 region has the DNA TGTGCCAGCAGCGTAGAGGAGGGGGGGCGACGAGATACGCAGTATTTT. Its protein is CASSVEEGGRRDTQYF. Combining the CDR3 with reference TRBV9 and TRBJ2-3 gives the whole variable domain DSGVTQTPKHLITATGQRVTLRCSPRSGDLSVYWYQQSLDQGLQFLIQYYNGEERAKGNILERFSAQQFPDLHSELNLSSLELGDSALYFCASSVEEGGRRDTQYFGPGTRLTVL.

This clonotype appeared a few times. CDR3 coding DNA: TGTGCCAGTAGTATAGGGACTAGCGGGAGCGTGGGGCGAAGGGAGACCCAGTACTTC. Encoded protein: CASSIGTSGSVGRRETQYF. The V call is TRBV19, the J call TRBJ2-5, with 13 bases identical to TRBD2. J was trimmed by 5 bases and V by 1 base; bases with no gene match: 13. This CDR3 region has 19 residues. From germline, CDR1 is LNHDA and CDR2 SQIVND (reference sequence). The whole variable domain, filled in from reference TRBV19 and TRBJ2-5, reads DGGITQSPKYLFRKEGQNVTLSCEQNLNHDAMYWYRQDPGQGLRLIYYSQIVNDFQKGDIAEGYSVSREKKESFPLTVTSAQKNPTAFYLCASSIGTSGSVGRRETQYFGPGTRLLVL.

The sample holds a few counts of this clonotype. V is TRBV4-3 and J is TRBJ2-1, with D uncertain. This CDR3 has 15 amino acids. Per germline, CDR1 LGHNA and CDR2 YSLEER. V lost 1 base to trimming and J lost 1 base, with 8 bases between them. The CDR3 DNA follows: TGCGCCAGCAGCCAAGGTCCGGCGTCCTACAATGAGCAGTTCTTC. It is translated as CASSQGPASYNEQFF.

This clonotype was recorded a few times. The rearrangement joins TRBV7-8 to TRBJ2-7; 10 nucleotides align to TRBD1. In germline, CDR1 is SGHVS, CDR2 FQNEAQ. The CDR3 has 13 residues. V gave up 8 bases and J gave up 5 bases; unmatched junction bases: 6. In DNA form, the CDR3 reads TGTGCCAGCTCGAGGGACAGGGGCCACGAGCAGTACTTC. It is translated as CASSRDRGHEQYF.

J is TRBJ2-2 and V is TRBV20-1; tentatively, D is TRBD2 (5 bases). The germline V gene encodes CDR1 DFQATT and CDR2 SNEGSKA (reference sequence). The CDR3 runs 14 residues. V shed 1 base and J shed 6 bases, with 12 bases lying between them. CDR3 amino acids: CSARGGDGAGELFF. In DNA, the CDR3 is TGCAGTGCTAGAGGGGGAGACGGGGCCGGGGAGCTGTTTTTT.